Shown below are 17 T cell receptor beta chains from a single sample sequenced in a study of cytomegalovirus exposure and HLA in healthy donors. PCR amplification relied on 60 Vbeta primers (plus 13 Jbeta primers). Data came from immunoSEQ multiplex PCR; TCRdb stores just in-frame clones and leaves some out. This repertoire shows about 180,000 clones, 76% found once; its top ten account for about 1.5%. The material sequenced was PBMCs. The receptors shown here come from a man between 18 and 29 years old in good health and CMV-seronegative.

In this sample, this clone turned up once. The CDR3 sequence: CASKVAGSITDTQYF. The DNA of the CDR3 is TGTGCCAGTAAGGTCGCCGGGAGTATCACAGATACGCAGTATTTT. This chain joins TRBV19 and TRBJ2-3; TRBD2 is a possible D gene (6 bases). From germline, CDR1 is LNHDA and CDR2 SQIVND (reference sequence). V gave up 7 bases and J gave up 2 bases, with 16 bases separating them. The CDR3 has 15 residues.

The genes are TRBV6-5 and TRBJ1-1; TRBD1 is a possible D gene (5 bases). CDR3 length equals 14 residues. V gave up 4 bases and J gave up 3 bases, with 12 bases separating them. Per germline, CDR1 MNHEY and CDR2 SVGAGI. CDR3 in amino acids: CASSSPPGYTEAFF. The CDR3 DNA reads as TGTGCCAGCAGTTCCCCCCCAGGGTACACTGAAGCTTTCTTT.

This sequence joins TRBV6-1 and TRBJ1-4, with D hard to call. V was shortened by 0 bases and J by 2 bases, with 7 bases between the two germline ends. The CDR3 extends over 15 amino acids. Germline-derived CDR1 and CDR2 are MNHNS and SASEGT. The CDR3 region has the DNA TGTGCCAGCAGTGAAGCTGGCACGACTAATGAAAAACTGTTTTTT. Amino acid sequence: CASSEAGTTNEKLFF.

This chain links TRBV27 with TRBJ2-3; TRBD2 might be the D (7 bases). This CDR3 is built from 12 residues. Trimming took off 7 bases at V and 4 bases at J, with 9 bases between the two ends. Germline CDR1 and CDR2: MNHEY and SMNVEV (reference sequence). The CDR3 bases are TGTGCCAGCACGGGGGGCCCAGATACGCAGTATTTT. Translation gives CASTGGPDTQYF.

The chain carries TRBV4-1 and TRBJ1-2; D gene uncertain. The V gene's germline CDR1 is MGHRA and CDR2 YSYEKL. Trimming shortened V by 5 bases and J by 0 bases, and 13 bases separated the two germline ends. The CDR3 contains 15 residues. The CDR3 DNA is TGCGCCAGCAGCTCCCCGGACGGGGCTAACTATGGCTACACCTTC. This codes for CASSSPDGANYGYTF.

The V and J genes are TRBV18 and TRBJ2-3, with D possibly matching TRBD2 (5 bases). V lost 4 bases and J lost 0, with 8 bases in between. This CDR3 region has 14 residues. Germline V gene sequence: CDR1 KGHSH, CDR2 LQKENI. This chain's CDR3 is CASSQRVSTDTQYF. The CDR3 DNA reads TGTGCCAGCTCACAGAGGGTGAGCACAGATACGCAGTATTTT.

CDR3 in amino acids: CASSPTPLREQFF. CDR3 nucleotide sequence: TGTGCCAGCAGCCCAACACCTCTCAGGGAGCAGTTCTTC. The gene calls are TRBV27 and TRBJ2-1; D uncertain. In germline, CDR1 is MNHEY, CDR2 SMNVEV (reference sequence). CDR3 size: 13 residues. Deletions cut 6 bases from V and 10 bases from J, with 16 bases between.

The chain recombines TRBV11-2 with TRBJ1-4; D remains ambiguous. Trimming pared 6 bases from V and 8 bases from J, leaving 19 bases between. Germline V gene sequence: CDR1 SGHAT, CDR2 FQNNGV. This CDR3 comprises 15 residues. The DNA for the CDR3 is TGTGCCAGCAGTCTCAGGCCAGTAGTCCGGGAAAAACTGTTTTTT. This codes for CASSLRPVVREKLFF.

The CDR3 region has the DNA TGTGCCAGCAGCTCCCGGGTCGATAATGAAAAACTGTTTTTT. It specifies CASSSRVDNEKLFF. The gene calls are TRBV7-2 and TRBJ1-4; D is uncertain. The CDR3 consists of 14 residues. Germline V gene sequence: CDR1 SGHTA, CDR2 FQGNSA. V lost 4 bases and J lost 4, with 10 bases in between. The whole variable domain, filled in from reference TRBV7-2 and TRBJ1-4, reads GAGVSQSPSNKVTEKGKDVELRCDPISGHTALYWYRQSLGQGLEFLIYFQGNSAPDKSGLPSDRFSAERTGGSVSTLTIQRTQQEDSAVYLCASSSRVDNEKLFFGSGTQLSVL.

The chain uses TRBV11-2 and TRBJ2-1, with 7 positions matching TRBD2. Germline V gene lookup returns CDR1 SGHAT and CDR2 FQNNGV. This CDR3 has 12 amino acids. Unmatched junction bases numbered 0, after V lost 4 bases and J lost 6 bases. CDR3 amino acids: CASSWGGNEQFF. The CDR3, as DNA: TGTGCCAGCAGCTGGGGGGGCAATGAGCAGTTCTTC.

The rearrangement joins TRBV27 to TRBJ1-5, with 9 bases identical to TRBD1. Trimming removed 5 bases from V and 0 bases from J; junction bases left unmatched: 5. Germline values: CDR1 MNHEY, CDR2 SMNVEV (reference sequence). The CDR3 consists of 16 residues. CDR3 in DNA: TGTGCCAGCAGTCCGGACAGGGGATATAGCAATCAGCCCCAGCATTTT. Translation gives CASSPDRGYSNQPQHF.

The rearrangement links TRBV19 to TRBJ1-5; no clear D gene. Trimming removed 4 bases at V and 1 base at J, with 11 bases between. The CDR3 loop spans 15 amino acids. Germline lookup yields CDR1 LNHDA and CDR2 SQIVND (reference sequence). The CDR3, as DNA: TGTGCCAGTAGTACCGCCGCGGGGAGCAATCAGCCCCAGCATTTT. The encoded protein is CASSTAAGSNQPQHF.

The table lists this clone with a few counts. The J gene is TRBJ2-7, the V gene TRBV6-6; 8 nucleotides align to TRBD1. The CDR3 consists of 12 residues. Trimming took 7 bases from V and 4 from J; bases not matched to a gene: 3. Per germline, CDR1 MNHNY and CDR2 SVGAGI (reference sequence). CDR3 nucleotide sequence: TGTGCCAGCAAGAACAGGGGGTACGAGCAGTACTTC. Encoded protein: CASKNRGYEQYF.

The V and J genes are TRBV6-1 and TRBJ1-4; D is undetermined. Trimming removed 5 bases from V and 0 bases from J, with 10 bases in between. Germline assignment: CDR1 MNHNS and CDR2 SASEGT. The CDR3 sequence is 15 residues long. CDR3 in DNA: TGTGCCAGCAGTTTGCGCCGTACAACTAATGAAAAACTGTTTTTT. It encodes CASSLRRTTNEKLFF.

This clone showed up just once. The chain employs TRBV7-3 and TRBJ2-7, with 8 bases aligning to TRBD2. CDR1 is SGHTA, CDR2 FQGTGA, per germline. V was clipped by 5 bases and J by 5 bases; unmatched bases: 14. The CDR3 consists of 16 residues. CDR3 in amino acids: CASSRQGLAALNEQYF. CDR3 DNA: TGTGCCAGCAGCCGCCAAGGACTAGCCGCCCTGAACGAGCAGTACTTC.

The chain joins TRBV2 to TRBJ2-7; D may be TRBD1 (6 bases). The CDR3 length is 14 residues. The V gene lost 7 bases and the J gene lost 2 bases, with 15 bases spanning the gap. Germline CDR1 is SNHLY and CDR2 is FYNNEI. The chain's CDR3 is CASTGRGRPYEQYF. For the CDR3, the DNA is TGTGCCAGCACCGGCAGGGGCAGACCCTACGAGCAGTACTTC.

This chain connects TRBV7-2 to TRBJ2-3; TRBD2 aligns across 8 bases. The germline CDR1 and CDR2 sequences are SGHTA and FQGNSA. The CDR3 totals 15 residues. V lost 1 base, J lost 1 base, and 1 base stayed unmatched. The CDR3 spells CASSLGGGRTDTQYF. The CDR3, as DNA: TGTGCCAGCAGCTTAGGCGGGGGGCGCACAGATACGCAGTATTTT.